This TCR beta chain comes out of a study of T cell repertoires in cytomegalovirus infection. Study-level findings and limits: Based on cumulative public TCR beta family frequency, carriers of CMV plus the relevant HLA were identified.

Germline V gene lookup returns CDR1 MNHNS and CDR2 SASEGT. The V segment lost 3 bases and the J segment 4 bases; nucleotides outside the gene matches: 8. The CDR3 loop spans 16 amino acids. A single record per CDR3 protein comes from TCRdb applying MiXCR to the reads. The sample shows about 7,500 distinct CDR3 sequences, around 59% of them seen only once. This clonotype was detected ten times or more. Its cognate antigen is unknown. This TCR derives from a human donor in good health (CMV status not recorded). Some clones in this sample may be carry-over from other donors' samples. The chain employs TRBV6-1 and TRBJ1-5, with 8 bases aligning to TRBD1. The specimen was PBMCs, sequenced either directly or after in vitro stimulation (not recorded which). Written as DNA, the CDR3 is TGTGCCAGCAGTGATACCGGGACAGGACATAATCAGCCCCAGCATTTT. Translation: CASSDTGTGHNQPQHF.